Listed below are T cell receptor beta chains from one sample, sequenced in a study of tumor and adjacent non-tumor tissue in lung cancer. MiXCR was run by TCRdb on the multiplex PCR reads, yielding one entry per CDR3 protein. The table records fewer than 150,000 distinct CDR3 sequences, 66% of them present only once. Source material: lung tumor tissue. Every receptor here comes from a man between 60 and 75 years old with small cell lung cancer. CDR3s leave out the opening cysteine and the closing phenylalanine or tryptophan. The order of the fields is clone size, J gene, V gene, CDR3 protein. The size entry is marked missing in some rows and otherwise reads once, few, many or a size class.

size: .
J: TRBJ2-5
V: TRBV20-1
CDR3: SARYRLAGWETQY

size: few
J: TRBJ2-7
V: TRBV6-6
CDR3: ASGGQTYEQY

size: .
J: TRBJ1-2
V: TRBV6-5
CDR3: ASSSEKGYT

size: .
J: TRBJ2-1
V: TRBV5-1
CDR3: ASSPYSGTSGSNEQF

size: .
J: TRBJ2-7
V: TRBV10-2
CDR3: ASRHGYELY

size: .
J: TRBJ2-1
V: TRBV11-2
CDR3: ASIRTNGFNNEQF

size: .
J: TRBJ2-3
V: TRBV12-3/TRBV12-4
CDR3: VSSFLFVRELTDTQY

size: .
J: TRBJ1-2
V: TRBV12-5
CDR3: ASGPDGATNYGYT

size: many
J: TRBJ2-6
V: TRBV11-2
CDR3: ASSLLVSGANVLT

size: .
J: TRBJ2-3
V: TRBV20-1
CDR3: SASLVGGTDTQY

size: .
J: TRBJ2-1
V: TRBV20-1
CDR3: SAREGLAAYNEQF

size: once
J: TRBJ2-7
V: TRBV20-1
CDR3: SASGNSGGPVSYEQY

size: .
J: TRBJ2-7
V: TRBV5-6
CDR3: ASRLGLAGCNEQY

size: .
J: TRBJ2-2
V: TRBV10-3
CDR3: AISETRGGRTGELF

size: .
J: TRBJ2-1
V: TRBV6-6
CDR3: ASRGASGLYVEQF

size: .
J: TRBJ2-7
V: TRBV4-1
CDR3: AISQETSGTYEQY

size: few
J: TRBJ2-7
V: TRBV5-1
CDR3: ASSPGYEQY

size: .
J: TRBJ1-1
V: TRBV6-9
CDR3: ASWEAL

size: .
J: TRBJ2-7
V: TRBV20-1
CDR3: SVGTSGRALSSEQY

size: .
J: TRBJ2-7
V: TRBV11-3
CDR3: ASSLTDEAYEQY

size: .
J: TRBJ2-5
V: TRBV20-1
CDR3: TVTHKVETQY

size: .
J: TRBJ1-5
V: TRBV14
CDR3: ASSQYRNQPQH

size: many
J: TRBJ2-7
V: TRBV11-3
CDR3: ASSLDRYEQY

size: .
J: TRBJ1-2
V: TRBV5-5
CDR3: ASSLAPENYGYA

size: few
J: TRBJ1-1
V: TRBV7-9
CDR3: ASRGETTTEAF